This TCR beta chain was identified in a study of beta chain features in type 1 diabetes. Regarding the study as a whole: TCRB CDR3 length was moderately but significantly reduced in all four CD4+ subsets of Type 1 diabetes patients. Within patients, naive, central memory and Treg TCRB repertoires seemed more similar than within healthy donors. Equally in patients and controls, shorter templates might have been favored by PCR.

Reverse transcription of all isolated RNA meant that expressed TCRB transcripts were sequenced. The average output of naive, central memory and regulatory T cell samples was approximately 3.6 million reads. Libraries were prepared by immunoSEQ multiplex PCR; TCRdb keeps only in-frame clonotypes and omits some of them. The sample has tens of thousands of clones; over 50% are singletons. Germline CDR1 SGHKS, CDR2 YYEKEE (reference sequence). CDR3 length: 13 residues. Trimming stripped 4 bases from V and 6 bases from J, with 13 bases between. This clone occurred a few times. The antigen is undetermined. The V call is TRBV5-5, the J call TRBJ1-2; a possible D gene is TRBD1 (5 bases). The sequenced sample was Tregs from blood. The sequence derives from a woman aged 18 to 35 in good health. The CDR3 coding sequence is TGTGCCAGCAGCACCCCGGTAGGGGATGGCTACACCTTC. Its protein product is CASSTPVGDGYTF.